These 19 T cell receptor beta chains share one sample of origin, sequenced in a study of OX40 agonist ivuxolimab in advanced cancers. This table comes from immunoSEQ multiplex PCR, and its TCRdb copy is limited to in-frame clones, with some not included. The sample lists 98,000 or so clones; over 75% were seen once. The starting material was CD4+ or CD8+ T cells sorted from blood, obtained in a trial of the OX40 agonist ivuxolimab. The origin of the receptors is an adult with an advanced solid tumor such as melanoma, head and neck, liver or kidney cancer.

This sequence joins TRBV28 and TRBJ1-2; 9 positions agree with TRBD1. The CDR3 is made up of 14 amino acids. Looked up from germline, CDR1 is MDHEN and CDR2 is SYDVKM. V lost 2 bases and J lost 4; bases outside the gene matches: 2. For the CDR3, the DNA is TGTGCCAGCAGTTTACCGGGACAGGGCTATGGCTACACCTTC. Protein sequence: CASSLPGQGYGYTF.

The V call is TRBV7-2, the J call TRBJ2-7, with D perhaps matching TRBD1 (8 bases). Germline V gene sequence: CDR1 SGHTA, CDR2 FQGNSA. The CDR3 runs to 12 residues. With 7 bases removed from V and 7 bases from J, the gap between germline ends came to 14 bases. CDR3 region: CASTVQGGEQYF. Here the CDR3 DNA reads TGTGCCAGCACAGTACAGGGGGGGGAGCAGTACTTC.

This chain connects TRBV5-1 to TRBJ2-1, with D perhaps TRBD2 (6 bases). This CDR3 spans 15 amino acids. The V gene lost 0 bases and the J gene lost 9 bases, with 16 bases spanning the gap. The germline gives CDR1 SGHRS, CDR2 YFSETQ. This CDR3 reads CASSLGLYEEGEQFF. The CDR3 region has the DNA TGCGCCAGCAGCTTGGGCCTATATGAGGAGGGTGAGCAGTTCTTC.

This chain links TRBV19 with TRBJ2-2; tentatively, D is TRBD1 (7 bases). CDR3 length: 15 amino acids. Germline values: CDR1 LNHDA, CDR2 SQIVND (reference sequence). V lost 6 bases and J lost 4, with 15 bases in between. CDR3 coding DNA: TGTGCCAGTAGGAGGAGGGGGCAGACCACCGGGGAGCTGTTTTTT. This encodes CASRRRGQTTGELFF.

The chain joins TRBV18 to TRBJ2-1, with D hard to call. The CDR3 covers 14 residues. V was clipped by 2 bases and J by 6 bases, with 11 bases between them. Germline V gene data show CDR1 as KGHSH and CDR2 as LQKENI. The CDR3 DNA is TGTGCCAGCTCACCAAGGAAACCCTCCAATGAGCAGTTCTTC. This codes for CASSPRKPSNEQFF. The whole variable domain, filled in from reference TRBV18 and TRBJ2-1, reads NAGVMQNPRHLVRRRGQEARLRCSPMKGHSHVYWYRQLPEEGLKFMVYLQKENIIDESGMPKERFSAEFPKEGPSILRIQQVVRGDSAAYFCASSPRKPSNEQFFGPGTRLTVL.

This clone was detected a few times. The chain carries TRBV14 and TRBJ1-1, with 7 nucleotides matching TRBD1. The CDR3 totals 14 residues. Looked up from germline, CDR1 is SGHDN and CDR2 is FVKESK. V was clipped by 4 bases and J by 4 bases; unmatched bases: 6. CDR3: CASSPRTGGTEAFF. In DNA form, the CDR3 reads TGTGCCAGCAGCCCGCGGACAGGCGGCACTGAAGCTTTCTTT. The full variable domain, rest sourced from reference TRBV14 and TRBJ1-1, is EAGVTQFPSHSVIEKGQTVTLRCDPISGHDNLYWYRRVMGKEIKFLLHFVKESKQDESGMPNNRFLAERTGGTYSTLKVQPAELEDSGVYFCASSPRTGGTEAFFGQGTRLTVV.

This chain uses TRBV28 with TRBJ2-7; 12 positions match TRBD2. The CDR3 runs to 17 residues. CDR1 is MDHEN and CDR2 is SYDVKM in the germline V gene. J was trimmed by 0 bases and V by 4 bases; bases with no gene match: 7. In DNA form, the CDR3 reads TGTGCCAGCAGTTCCGGGACTAGCGGGTATAGCTCCTACGAGCAGTACTTC. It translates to CASSSGTSGYSSYEQYF.

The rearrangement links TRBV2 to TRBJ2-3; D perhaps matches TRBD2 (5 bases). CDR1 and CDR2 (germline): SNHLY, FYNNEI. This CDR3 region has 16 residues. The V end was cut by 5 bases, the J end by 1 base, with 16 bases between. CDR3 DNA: TGTGCCAGCAGTCCCCGACGGGATGGGGGCACAGATACGCAGTATTTT. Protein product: CASSPRRDGGTDTQYF.

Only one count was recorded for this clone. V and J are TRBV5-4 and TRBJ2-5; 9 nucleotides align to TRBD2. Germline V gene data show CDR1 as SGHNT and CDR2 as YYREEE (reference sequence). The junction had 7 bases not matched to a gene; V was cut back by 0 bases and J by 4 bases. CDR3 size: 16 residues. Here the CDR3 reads CASSLVGAGGGETQYF. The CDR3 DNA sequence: TGTGCCAGCAGCTTGGTCGGGGCGGGAGGGGGAGAGACCCAGTACTTC.

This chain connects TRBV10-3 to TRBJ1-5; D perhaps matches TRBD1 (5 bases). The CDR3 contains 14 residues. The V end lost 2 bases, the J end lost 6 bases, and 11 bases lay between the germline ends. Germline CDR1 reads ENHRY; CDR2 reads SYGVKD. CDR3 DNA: TGTGCCATCAGTGAGGGCAGGGCTGGTCAGCCCCAGCATTTT. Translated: CAISEGRAGQPQHF.

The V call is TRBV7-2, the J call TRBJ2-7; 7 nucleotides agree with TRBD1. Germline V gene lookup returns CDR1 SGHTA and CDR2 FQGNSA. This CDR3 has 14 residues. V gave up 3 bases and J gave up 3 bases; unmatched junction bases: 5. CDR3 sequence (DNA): TGTGCCAGCAGCTTTAAACAGGGGAACTACGAGCAGTACTTC. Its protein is CASSFKQGNYEQYF.

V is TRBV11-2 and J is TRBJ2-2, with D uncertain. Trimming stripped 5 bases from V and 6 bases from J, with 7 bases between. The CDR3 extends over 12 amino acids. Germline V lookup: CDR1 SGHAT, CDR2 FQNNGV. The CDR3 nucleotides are TGTGCCAGCAGCCCCTACCCCGGGGAGCTGTTTTTT. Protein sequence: CASSPYPGELFF.

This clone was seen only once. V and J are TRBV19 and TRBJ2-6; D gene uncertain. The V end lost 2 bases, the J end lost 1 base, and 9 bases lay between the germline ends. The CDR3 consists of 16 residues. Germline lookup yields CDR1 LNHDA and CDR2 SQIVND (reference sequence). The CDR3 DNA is TGTGCCAGTAGTATAAAGGGAAGGTCTGGGGCCAACGTCCTGACTTTC. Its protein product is CASSIKGRSGANVLTF.

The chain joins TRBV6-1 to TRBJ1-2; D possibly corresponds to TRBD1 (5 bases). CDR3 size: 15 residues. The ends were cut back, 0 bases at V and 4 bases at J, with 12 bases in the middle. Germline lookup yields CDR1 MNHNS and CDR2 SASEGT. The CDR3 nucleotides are TGTGCCAGCAGTGAAGCGGGGGTCTACTCCTATGGCTACACCTTC. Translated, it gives CASSEAGVYSYGYTF.

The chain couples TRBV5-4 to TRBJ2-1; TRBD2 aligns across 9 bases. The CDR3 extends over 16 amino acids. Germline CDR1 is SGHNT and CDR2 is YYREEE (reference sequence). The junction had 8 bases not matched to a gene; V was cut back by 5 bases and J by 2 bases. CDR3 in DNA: TGTGCCAGCAGTTTAAATAGCGGGAGCACCTACAATGAGCAGTTCTTC. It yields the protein CASSLNSGSTYNEQFF. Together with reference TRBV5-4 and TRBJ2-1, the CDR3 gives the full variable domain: ETGVTQSPTHLIKTRGQQVTLRCSSQSGHNTVSWYQQALGQGPQFIFQYYREEENGRGNFPPRFSGLQFPNYSSELNVNALELDDSALYLCASSLNSGSTYNEQFFGPGTRLTVL.

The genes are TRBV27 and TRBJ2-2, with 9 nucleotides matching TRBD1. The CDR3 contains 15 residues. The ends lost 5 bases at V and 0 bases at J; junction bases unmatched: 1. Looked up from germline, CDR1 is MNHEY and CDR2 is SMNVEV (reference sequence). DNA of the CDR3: TGTGCCAGCAGTCGACAGGGGGCGAACACCGGGGAGCTGTTTTTT. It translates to CASSRQGANTGELFF.

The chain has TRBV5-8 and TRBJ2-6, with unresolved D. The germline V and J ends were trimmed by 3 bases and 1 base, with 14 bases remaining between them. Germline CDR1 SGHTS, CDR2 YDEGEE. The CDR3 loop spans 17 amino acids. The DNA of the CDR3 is TGTGCCAGCAGCTCCTATACGCACTCGTCTGGGGCCAACGTCCTGACTTTC. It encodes CASSSYTHSSGANVLTF.

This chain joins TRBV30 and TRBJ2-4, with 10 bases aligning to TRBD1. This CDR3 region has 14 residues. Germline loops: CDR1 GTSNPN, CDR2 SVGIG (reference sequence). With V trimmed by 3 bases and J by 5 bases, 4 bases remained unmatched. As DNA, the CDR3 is TGTGCCTGGAGCACGGGACAGGGGCAAAACATTCAGTACTTC. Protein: CAWSTGQGQNIQYF. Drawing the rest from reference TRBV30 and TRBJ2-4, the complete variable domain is SQTIHQWPATLVQPVGSPLSLECTVEGTSNPNLYWYRQAAGRGLQLLFYSVGIGQISSEVPQNLSASRPQDRQFILSSKKLLLSDSGFYLCAWSTGQGQNIQYFGAGTRLSVL.

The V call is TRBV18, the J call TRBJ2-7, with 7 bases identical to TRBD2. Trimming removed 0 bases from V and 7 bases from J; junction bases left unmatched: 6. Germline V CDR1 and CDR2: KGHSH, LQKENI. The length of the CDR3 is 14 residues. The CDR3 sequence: CASSPPSLADEQYF. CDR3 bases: TGTGCCAGCTCACCACCGAGCCTAGCGGATGAGCAGTACTTC.